Listed here are 9 T cell receptor beta chains from one sample, sequenced in a study of PD-L1 blockade in urothelial cancer. The time point was: pretreatment peripheral blood. Generated by immunoSEQ multiplex PCR, the TCRdb table keeps only in-frame clones and is missing some. Counted here are 55,000 to 75,000 clones, 75% to 90% occurring once; the ten biggest clones make up about 1.6%. The sample in question was PBMCs, obtained around atezolizumab (anti-PD-L1) treatment. The receptor set was obtained from a man aged 65 to 85 with urothelial cancer.

This chain joins TRBV9 and TRBJ2-3; 9 bases match TRBD2. V trimming: 2 bases; J trimming: 3 bases; junction bases outside the gene matches: 4. The CDR3 is 15 amino acids. CDR1 is SGDLS, CDR2 YYNGEE, per germline. In DNA form, the CDR3 reads TGTGCCAGCAGCGTCGAGGGACTAGCTACAGATACGCAGTATTTT. It translates to CASSVEGLATDTQYF.

V is TRBV27 and J is TRBJ1-5; 8 bases align to TRBD1. The V gene's germline CDR1 is MNHEY and CDR2 SMNVEV (reference sequence). With 6 bases clipped from V and 1 base from J, the junction kept 8 bases outside the gene matches. This CDR3 is built from 16 residues. The CDR3 coding sequence is TGTGCCAGCAGACCCCGAGGACAGGGCAGCAATCAGCCCCAGCATTTT. Amino acids: CASRPRGQGSNQPQHF.

The chain combines TRBV28 with TRBJ2-5, with 12 nucleotides matching TRBD2. V dropped 2 bases and J dropped 5; count of bases not matched to a gene: 9. This CDR3 has 17 amino acids. Germline V gene data show CDR1 as MDHEN and CDR2 as SYDVKM. CDR3 nucleotides: TGTGCCAGCAGTTTACTCGGTGGGACTAGCGGGCCGGAGACCCAGTACTTC. This translates into CASSLLGGTSGPETQYF.

J is TRBJ2-7 and V is TRBV11-1, with D maybe TRBD2 (6 bases). Trimming shortened V by 6 bases and J by 0 bases, and 9 bases separated the two germline ends. This CDR3 region has 13 residues. Germline V lookup: CDR1 SGHAT, CDR2 FQDESV (reference sequence). CDR3 region: CASSRDFSYEQYF. In DNA form, the CDR3 reads TGTGCCAGCAGTCGGGACTTCTCCTACGAGCAGTACTTC. Filled out from reference TRBV11-1 and TRBJ2-7, the complete variable domain reads EAEVAQSPRYKITEKSQAVAFWCDPISGHATLYWYRQILGQGPELLVQFQDESVVDDSQLPKDRFSAERLKGVDSTLKIQPAELGDSAMYLCASSRDFSYEQYFGPGTRLTVT.

This clone has only a few counts. V usage is TRBV6-1 and J usage is TRBJ1-2; D gene uncertain. The V gene's germline CDR1 is MNHNS and CDR2 SASEGT. The ends were cut back, 2 bases at V and 5 bases at J, with 9 bases in the middle. The CDR3 contains 13 residues. The CDR3 spells CASSESGGYGYTF. Here the CDR3 DNA reads TGTGCCAGCAGTGAAAGCGGAGGGTATGGCTACACCTTC.

This clone was found once. This chain connects TRBV4-3 to TRBJ2-1; 7 nucleotides align to TRBD1. With 2 bases clipped from V and 4 bases from J, the junction kept 8 bases outside the gene matches. Germline CDR1 is LGHNA and CDR2 is YSLEER. The CDR3 runs 16 residues. CDR3 loop: CASSQFRDRKYNEQFF. The CDR3 nucleotides read TGCGCCAGCAGCCAATTCCGGGACAGAAAGTACAATGAGCAGTTCTTC.

In this sample, this clone turned up once. The J gene is TRBJ2-1, the V gene TRBV5-1; a weak D match, TRBD2 (5 bases). The CDR3 extends over 13 amino acids. Germline V lookup: CDR1 SGHRS, CDR2 YFSETQ. Trimming took off 2 bases at V and 5 bases at J, with 8 bases between the two ends. The CDR3 loop is CASSFGVNNEQFF. The DNA for the CDR3 is TGCGCCAGCAGCTTCGGGGTAAACAATGAGCAGTTCTTC.

This chain uses TRBV2 with TRBJ2-1; TRBD2 matches 10 bases. J gave up 3 bases and V 6 bases, and 8 bases lay outside the gene matches. The CDR3 sequence is 16 residues long. CDR1 is SNHLY and CDR2 is FYNNEI in the germline V gene. The CDR3 loop reads CASRATLAGVYNEQFF. As DNA, the CDR3 is TGTGCCAGCAGAGCCACGCTAGCGGGGGTCTACAATGAGCAGTTCTTC.

The J gene is TRBJ2-3, the V gene TRBV12-5; 9 bases match TRBD1. The germline CDR1 and CDR2 sequences are LGHNT and FRNRAP. This CDR3 is 17 amino acids long. Trimming took 2 bases from V and 3 from J; bases not matched to a gene: 9. The CDR3 reads CASGLKGQGKPTDTQYF. The CDR3 DNA reads as TGTGCTAGTGGTTTGAAAGGACAGGGGAAACCTACAGATACGCAGTATTTT.